This TCR beta chain originates from a study of diagnostic markers for celiac disease (dated by TCRdb to about 2020). A remark on this clonotype: The clone's antigen remains unknown.

From a lookup of the germline V gene (reference sequence), CDR1 and CDR2 are DFQATT and SNEGSKA. The CDR3 contains 11 residues, cysteine and phenylalanine counted. The record lacks a DNA sequence. Data came from an Illumina MiSeq. The reads, reprocessed by TCRdb, yield one row per CDR3 protein sequence and no DNA. This specimen's table enumerates about 5,600 distinct CDR3 sequences. The ten largest clonotypes hold 5.9% of the sample. The clonotype originates from a human donor. This table probably holds off-target reads from a library built for another chain. The sequenced sample was either unsorted cells or a sorted T cell fraction (not recorded which). This chain joins TRBV20-1 to TRBJ1-1; the TCRdb D gene call, TRBD1, has no DNA to confirm it. The CDR3 loop reads CSAGTKTGAFF.